Included here is one T cell receptor beta chain sequence, with context. Original processing methods: How many nucleated cells were present was estimated from reference gene primer amplification. Sequencing was performed with immunoSEQ multiplex PCR; in TCRdb, only in-frame clones are kept and a portion is missing. That table furnishes V, J and clone size, whereas the DNA furnished D and trimming. This table holds approximately 100,000 clones, about 90% found once. This record belongs to a study of blood T cell repertoires in COVID-19. Study-level information: Acute and convalescent COVID-19 specimens originated in the United States, Italy and Spain.

The source of this sequence is a man between 70 and 80 years old with acute or convalescent COVID-19. Sequencing was carried out using peripheral blood.

CDR3 sequence: CASSTLPVPLTAACGYTF. The CDR3 region has the DNA TGTGCCAGCAGCACCCTCCCCGTCCCCTTGACAGCCGCTTGTGGCTACACCTTC. V is TRBV11-3 and J is TRBJ1-2, with D possibly being TRBD1 (5 bases). The germline V gene encodes CDR1 SGHNT and CDR2 YENEEA. The CDR3 runs 18 residues. Deletions cut 5 bases from V and 7 bases from J, with 29 bases between.